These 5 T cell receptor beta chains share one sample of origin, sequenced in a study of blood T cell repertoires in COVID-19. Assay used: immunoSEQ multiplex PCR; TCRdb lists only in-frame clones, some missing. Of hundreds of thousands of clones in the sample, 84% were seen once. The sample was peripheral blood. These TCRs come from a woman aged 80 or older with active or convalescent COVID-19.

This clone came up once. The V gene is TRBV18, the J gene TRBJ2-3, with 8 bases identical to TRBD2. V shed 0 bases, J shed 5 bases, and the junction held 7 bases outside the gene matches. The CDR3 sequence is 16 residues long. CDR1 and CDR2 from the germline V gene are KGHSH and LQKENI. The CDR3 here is CASSPPGGGRVDTQYF. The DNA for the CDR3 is TGTGCCAGCTCACCACCGGGCGGGGGGCGAGTAGATACGCAGTATTTT.

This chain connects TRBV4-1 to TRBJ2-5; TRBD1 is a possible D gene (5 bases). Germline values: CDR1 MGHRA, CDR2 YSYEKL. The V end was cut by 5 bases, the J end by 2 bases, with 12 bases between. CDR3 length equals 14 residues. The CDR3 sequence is CASSSQGTQETQYF. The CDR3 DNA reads TGCGCCAGCAGCTCCCAGGGTACTCAAGAGACCCAGTACTTC.

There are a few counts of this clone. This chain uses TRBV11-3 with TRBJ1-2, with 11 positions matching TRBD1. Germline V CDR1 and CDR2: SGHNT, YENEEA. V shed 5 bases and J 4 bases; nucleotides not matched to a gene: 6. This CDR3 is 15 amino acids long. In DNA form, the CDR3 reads TGTGCCAGCAGCCCGGGGGACAGGGGGGCCTATGGCTACACCTTC. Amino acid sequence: CASSPGDRGAYGYTF.

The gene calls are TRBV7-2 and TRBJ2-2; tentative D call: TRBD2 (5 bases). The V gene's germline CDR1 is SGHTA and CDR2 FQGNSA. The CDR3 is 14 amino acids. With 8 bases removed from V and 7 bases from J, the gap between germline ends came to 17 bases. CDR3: CASPGNSRGGELFF. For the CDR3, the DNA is TGTGCCAGCCCTGGAAACTCCCGGGGCGGGGAGCTGTTTTTT.

CDR3 DNA sequence: TGTGCCAGCAGCTGGGGAGGCCCCAAGAACACTGAAGCTTTCTTT. This codes for CASSWGGPKNTEAFF. The chain joins TRBV7-9 to TRBJ1-1; D uncertain. The CDR3 sequence is 15 residues long. V lost 4 bases to trimming and J lost 1 base, with 13 bases between them. Germline values: CDR1 SEHNR, CDR2 FQNEAQ (reference sequence).